This entry lists 22 T cell receptor beta chains sequenced from one sample in a study of shared clonotypes between healthy human individuals. Naive CD8 cells lacked CD45RO, underwent positive selection for CCR7 and left out terminally differentiated effector memory CD45RA+ cells. Repertoires were generated with immunoSEQ multiplex PCR, while TCRdb's copy carries only in-frame clones and drops some. The table has some 2.1 million clones, about 95% seen once; the top ten hold 0.85% to 1.3%. What was sequenced was naive CD8+ T cells sorted from blood. These receptors originate from a man between 18 and 29 years old in good health.

The chain combines TRBV27 with TRBJ2-1; D may be TRBD1 (6 bases). The length of the CDR3 is 14 residues. Per the germline V gene, CDR1 is MNHEY and CDR2 is SMNVEV (reference sequence). Trimming removed 3 bases at V and 5 bases at J, with 11 bases between. The chain's CDR3 is CASSFIRGDNEQFF. The CDR3 DNA sequence: TGTGCCAGCAGTTTCATCAGGGGAGACAATGAGCAGTTCTTC.

On this clone: Other nucleotide sequences from this sample produce the same CDR3. The V gene is TRBV27, the J gene TRBJ1-1; D gene unclear. The germline CDR1 and CDR2 sequences are MNHEY and SMNVEV (reference sequence). The CDR3 is made up of 11 amino acids. V lost 2 bases to trimming and J lost 8 bases, with 6 bases between them. For the CDR3, the DNA is TGTGCCAGCAGTTTAGGAGGGGAAGCTTTCTTT. Translating gives CASSLGGEAFF.

This chain links TRBV11-2 with TRBJ2-7; D is possibly TRBD2 (6 bases). V was trimmed by 0 bases and J by 3 bases, leaving 9 bases between them. This CDR3 is built from 14 residues. Germline-derived CDR1 and CDR2 are SGHAT and FQNNGV. The CDR3 spells CASSLDPGGYEQYF. The CDR3 DNA is TGTGCCAGCAGCTTAGACCCCGGGGGCTACGAGCAGTACTTC.

The rearrangement joins TRBV19 to TRBJ2-1; 8 nucleotides agree with TRBD1. Germline CDR1 LNHDA, CDR2 SQIVND (reference sequence). This CDR3 spans 16 amino acids. The V and J ends lost 3 bases and 5 bases, in that order; junction bases with no gene match: 9. CDR3 protein: CASSITRRGLNNEQFF. The CDR3 DNA sequence: TGTGCCAGTAGTATCACCCGCAGGGGGCTGAACAATGAGCAGTTCTTC.

The chain couples TRBV2 to TRBJ2-7, with D tentatively TRBD2 (5 bases). The V end lost 3 bases, the J end lost 1 base, and 16 bases lay between the germline ends. Germline CDR1 SNHLY, CDR2 FYNNEI. The CDR3 has 16 residues. CDR3 coding DNA: TGTGCCAGCAGTGAGGATCGGTACGGACTTTCCTACGAGCAGTACTTC. Its protein product is CASSEDRYGLSYEQYF.

In regard to this clone: This sample includes further DNA sequences coding for the same CDR3. The chain is built from TRBV9 and TRBJ2-5; D uncertain. V lost 3 bases and J lost 1, with 4 bases in between. The CDR3 is 12 amino acids. Looked up from germline, CDR1 is SGDLS and CDR2 is YYNGEE. CDR3 DNA sequence: TGTGCCAGCAGCGGACTCCAAGAGACCCAGTACTTC. Residues: CASSGLQETQYF.

The rearrangement uses TRBV29-1 and TRBJ2-7; 12 bases are a match to TRBD2. The CDR3 spans 19 residues. Unmatched junction bases numbered 15, after V lost 1 base and J lost 2 bases. Per germline, CDR1 SQVTM and CDR2 ANQGSEA. CDR3 in DNA: TGCAGCGTTGAAGGGGCCGGAGGACTAGCGGGAATAAAAACCTACGAGCAGTACTTC. Residues: CSVEGAGGLAGIKTYEQYF.

The genes are TRBV9 and TRBJ2-5; the D call may be TRBD1 or TRBD2 (6 bases each). Trimming left V 5 bases short and J 5 bases short, with 19 bases between. The CDR3 has 15 residues. Germline values: CDR1 SGDLS, CDR2 YYNGEE. The CDR3 here is CASSDLQGGTETQYF. CDR3 DNA: TGTGCCAGCAGTGACTTACAGGGAGGTACGGAGACCCAGTACTTC.

This chain uses TRBV6-5 with TRBJ2-7, with D maybe TRBD2 (5 bases). The CDR3 contains 15 residues. Per germline, CDR1 MNHEY and CDR2 SVGAGI. Trimming cost V 5 bases and J 0 bases, with 14 bases left between them. The CDR3 sequence: CASSQDFMSSYEQYF. Here the CDR3 DNA reads TGTGCCAGCAGTCAGGACTTTATGAGCTCCTACGAGCAGTACTTC.

The chain's CDR3 is CASSRPDRPQFF. DNA for the CDR3: TGTGCCAGCAGCCGACCTGACCGCCCCCAGTTCTTC. This chain connects TRBV7-9 to TRBJ2-1; D is ambiguous. Germline V gene lookup returns CDR1 SEHNR and CDR2 FQNEAQ (reference sequence). V lost 5 bases to trimming and J lost 13 bases, with 15 bases between them. CDR3 length equals 12 residues. The full variable domain, completed using reference TRBV7-9 and TRBJ2-1, is DTGVSQNPRHKITKRGQNVTFRCDPISEHNRLYWYRQTLGQGPEFLTYFQNEAQLEKSRLLSDRFSAERPKGSFSTLEIQRTEQGDSAMYLCASSRPDRPQFFGPGTRLTVL.

The genes are TRBV19 and TRBJ2-7; a weak D match, TRBD1 (5 bases). This CDR3 has 14 amino acids. V lost 2 bases and J lost 3, with 11 bases in between. Germline V gene sequence: CDR1 LNHDA, CDR2 SQIVND (reference sequence). The CDR3 spells CASSIRSRDYEQYF. The CDR3 DNA reads as TGTGCCAGTAGTATAAGGTCCAGGGACTACGAGCAGTACTTC.

V is TRBV7-9 and J is TRBJ2-3, with D possibly matching TRBD1 (6 bases). Germline V gene lookup returns CDR1 SEHNR and CDR2 FQNEAQ (reference sequence). Trimming removed 5 bases from V and 4 bases from J, with 10 bases in between. This CDR3 has 13 amino acids. The CDR3 DNA reads TGTGCCAGCAGCGCAGGGGTTGCAGATACGCAGTATTTT. It translates to CASSAGVADTQYF.

Notes on this clone: Other nucleotide sequences in the sample specify the same CDR3. This chain links TRBV5-4 with TRBJ2-7, with 7 bases lining up with TRBD1. The CDR3 spans 16 residues. The junction had 13 bases not matched to a gene; V was cut back by 4 bases and J by 3 bases. From germline, CDR1 is SGHNT and CDR2 YYREEE (reference sequence). CDR3 region: CASSNSRGQEHYEQYF. The CDR3 nucleotides read TGTGCCAGCAGCAATTCACGAGGACAGGAGCACTACGAGCAGTACTTC.

This clone was observed a handful of times. The V gene is TRBV4-1, the J gene TRBJ1-4; D is perhaps TRBD1 (6 bases). V was shortened by 0 bases and J by 8 bases, with 16 bases between the two germline ends. The CDR3 has 16 amino acids. CDR1 and CDR2 from the germline V gene are MGHRA and YSYEKL. In DNA, the CDR3 is TGCGCCAGCAGCCAAGATTGGGGGACATGGTCAGAAAAACTGTTTTTT. This translates into CASSQDWGTWSEKLFF.

The chain couples TRBV10-1 to TRBJ2-1; TRBD2 agrees at 8 bases. CDR1 and CDR2 (germline): WNHNN, SYGVQD (reference sequence). This CDR3 comprises 13 residues. J was trimmed by 8 bases and V by 8 bases; bases with no gene match: 8. CDR3 sequence: CASAGTSIDEQFF. For the CDR3, the DNA is TGCGCCAGCGCCGGGACTAGTATCGATGAGCAGTTCTTC.

The chain is built from TRBV13 and TRBJ2-7; D is unresolved. The CDR3 covers 13 residues. Trimming removed 2 bases at V and 6 bases at J, with 11 bases between. Germline assignment: CDR1 PRHDT and CDR2 FYEKMQ (reference sequence). The CDR3 sequence: CASSLRSSGEQYF. The CDR3 nucleotides read TGTGCCAGCAGCTTACGTTCGAGTGGCGAGCAGTACTTC.

This rearrangement joins TRBV9 to TRBJ2-2, with D possibly matching TRBD2 (6 bases). Germline loops: CDR1 SGDLS, CDR2 YYNGEE. The V end lost 0 bases, the J end lost 4 bases, and 16 bases lay between the germline ends. This CDR3 spans 17 amino acids. The CDR3 sequence is CASSVEGGRDSTGELFF. CDR3 DNA: TGTGCCAGCAGCGTAGAGGGCGGGCGGGATAGCACCGGGGAGCTGTTTTTT.

The rearrangement links TRBV4-1 to TRBJ2-1; 9 nucleotides align to TRBD1. Trimming at V came to 4 bases and at J to 10 bases, leaving 20 bases not matched to a gene. CDR1 is MGHRA and CDR2 is YSYEKL in the germline V gene. CDR3 length: 18 amino acids. The CDR3 reads CASSPRTGDTTRSGEQFF. In DNA, the CDR3 is TGCGCCAGCAGCCCGCGGACAGGGGACACGACTAGATCAGGGGAGCAGTTCTTC.

This chain joins TRBV9 and TRBJ1-6; D perhaps matches TRBD1 (6 bases). Trimming took off 4 bases at V and 5 bases at J, with 13 bases between the two ends. The CDR3 totals 15 residues. Per the germline V gene, CDR1 is SGDLS and CDR2 is YYNGEE. DNA for the CDR3: TGTGCCAGCAGCCCCTCAGGGGACCATAATTCACCCCTCCACTTT. Translated, it gives CASSPSGDHNSPLHF.

With regard to this clone: Other DNA variants within this sample encode the same CDR3. This sequence joins TRBV19 and TRBJ2-7; D is ambiguous. The CDR3 consists of 14 residues. Germline-derived CDR1 and CDR2 are LNHDA and SQIVND (reference sequence). V shed 0 bases and J shed 1 base, with 7 bases lying between them. The chain's CDR3 is CASSIDGESYEQYF. The CDR3 coding sequence is TGTGCCAGTAGTATAGATGGTGAATCCTACGAGCAGTACTTC.

The V call is TRBV2, the J call TRBJ1-1; TRBD1 agrees at 11 bases. With V trimmed by 7 bases and J by 4 bases, 11 bases remained unmatched. The germline V gene encodes CDR1 SNHLY and CDR2 FYNNEI. The CDR3 length is 16 residues. The CDR3 spells CASNPKTGTGGTEAFF. CDR3 nucleotide sequence: TGTGCCAGCAATCCGAAGACCGGGACAGGGGGCACTGAAGCTTTCTTT.

The chain couples TRBV19 to TRBJ1-1, with 7 bases identical to TRBD1. Germline CDR1 reads LNHDA; CDR2 reads SQIVND (reference sequence). The CDR3 runs to 15 residues. Losses at the gene ends were 5 bases for V and 2 bases for J; bases not matched to a gene: 8. CDR3 loop: CASSVTGAFNTEAFF. CDR3 bases: TGTGCCAGTAGTGTCACAGGGGCCTTCAACACTGAAGCTTTCTTT. Combining the CDR3 with reference TRBV19 and TRBJ1-1 gives the whole variable domain DGGITQSPKYLFRKEGQNVTLSCEQNLNHDAMYWYRQDPGQGLRLIYYSQIVNDFQKGDIAEGYSVSREKKESFPLTVTSAQKNPTAFYLCASSVTGAFNTEAFFGQGTRLTVV.